This T cell receptor (beta chain) derives from a study of T cells in Graves' hyperthyroidism and ophthalmopathy. Study-wide results and caveats: The model made its ophthalmopathy prediction, and onset followed a median approximately 7 months later.

Authors of the study amplified TCR beta CDR3 regions from RNA transcripts. An initial round of RT-PCR targeting the TCR CDR3 relied on the HTBI primer set. TCRdb fed the multiplex PCR reads into MiXCR, producing one record per CDR3 protein. This table holds around 290,000 distinct CDR3 sequences, 10% to 15% found once. Trimming took off 7 bases at V and 5 bases at J, with 17 bases between the two ends. The CDR3 length is 13 residues. Germline V gene data show CDR1 as DFQATT and CDR2 as SNEGSKA (reference sequence). This clonotype was recorded at least ten times. Its target is not known. This receptor was identified in a woman in her 30s with Graves' hyperthyroidism that later progressed to Graves' ophthalmopathy. Sequencing was carried out using blood. The V call is TRBV20-1, the J call TRBJ2-5, with D hard to call. The CDR3: CSVDPESGETQYF. As DNA, the CDR3 is TGCAGTGTCGACCCTGAGAGTGGGGAGACCCAGTACTTC.